This note documents a single T cell receptor (beta chain) sequence. This entry comes from a study of blood T cell repertoires in COVID-19. Clones were read by immunoSEQ multiplex PCR, and TCRdb kept only the in-frame ones, dropping some. This repertoire shows 200,000 to 250,000 clones, more than 80% found once; its top ten account for about 4%. The specimen was PBMCs or T cells enriched from blood (not recorded which). This TCR came from a woman aged 40-49 years with acute COVID-19.

Written as DNA, the CDR3 is TGTGCCTGGAGTGTATGGACAGGAGGCGAGTCCCTGATGGCTTTCTTT. Translated: CAWSVWTGGESLMAFF. The V gene is TRBV30, the J gene TRBJ1-1; TRBD1 agrees at 7 bases. CDR3 length equals 16 residues. Germline CDR1 is GTSNPN and CDR2 is SVGIG (reference sequence). V lost 0 bases to trimming and J lost 11 bases; unmatched junction nucleotides: 18.